This paragraph covers one T cell receptor (beta chain) sequence. CDR1 and CDR2 from the germline V gene are MDHEN and SYDVKM. The CDR3 has 15 residues. The ends were cut back, 4 bases at V and 1 base at J, with 13 bases in the middle. Assay used: immunoSEQ multiplex PCR; TCRdb lists only in-frame clones, some missing. Here the sample spans 79,000 or so clones, about 91% being singletons. This sample was taken from a study of T cell changes during pregnancy in multiple sclerosis. Here the sequenced sample was peripheral blood, taken in the first trimester of pregnancy. This clonotype was obtained from a female donor in good health, enrolled as a control in a pregnancy study. The chain links TRBV28 to TRBJ1-1; no reliable D call. The CDR3 protein is CASSSPGRTNTEAFF. The CDR3 DNA is TGTGCCAGCAGTTCCCCGGGAAGAACGAACACTGAAGCTTTCTTT.